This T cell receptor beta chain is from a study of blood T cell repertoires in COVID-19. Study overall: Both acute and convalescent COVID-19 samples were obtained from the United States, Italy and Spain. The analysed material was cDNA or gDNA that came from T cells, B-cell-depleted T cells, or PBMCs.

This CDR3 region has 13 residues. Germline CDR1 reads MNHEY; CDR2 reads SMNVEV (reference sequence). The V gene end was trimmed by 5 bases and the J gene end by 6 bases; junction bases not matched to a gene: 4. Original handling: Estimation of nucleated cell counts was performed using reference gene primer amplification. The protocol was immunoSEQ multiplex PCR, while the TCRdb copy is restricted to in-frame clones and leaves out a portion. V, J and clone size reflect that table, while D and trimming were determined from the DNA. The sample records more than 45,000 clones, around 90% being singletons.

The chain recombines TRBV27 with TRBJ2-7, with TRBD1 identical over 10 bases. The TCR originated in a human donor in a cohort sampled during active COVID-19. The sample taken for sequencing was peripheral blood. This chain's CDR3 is CASSGQGVSEQYF. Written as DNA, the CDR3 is TGTGCCAGCAGTGGACAGGGGGTGAGCGAGCAGTACTTC.